These 13 T cell receptor beta chains share one sample of origin, sequenced in a study of B cell selection in AIRE deficiency. Regulatory T cells were sorted as CD4+CD25hiCD127low/negative. The repertoire was sequenced with immunoSEQ multiplex PCR; TCRdb's copy has only in-frame clones and lacks some. The sample has roughly 26,000 clones; approximately 92% are singletons. The sample comprised CD4+CD25+ Tregs sorted from PBMCs. The receptors derive from a human donor in good health.

CDR3 sequence reads: CASSLGGTGNTIYF. The DNA for the CDR3 is TGCGCCAGCAGCTTGGGAGGGACTGGAAACACCATATATTTT. This chain connects TRBV5-1 to TRBJ1-3; D gene uncertain. The CDR3 has 14 amino acids. CDR1 SGHRS and CDR2 YFSETQ come from the germline V gene. Trimming left V 0 bases short and J 2 bases short, with 6 bases between.

This clone was recorded a few times. The rearrangement uses TRBV5-1 and TRBJ2-5; 10 nucleotides line up with TRBD2. Per the germline V gene, CDR1 is SGHRS and CDR2 is YFSETQ. Trimming cost V 7 bases and J 0 bases; bases outside gene matches: 9. CDR3 length: 16 amino acids. The CDR3 coding sequence is TGCGCCAGCTCGTTTCTAGCGGGGGCCTACCAAGAGACCCAGTACTTC. Encoded protein: CASSFLAGAYQETQYF.

The chain combines TRBV7-8 with TRBJ1-5, with D tentatively TRBD1 (5 bases). This CDR3 contains 15 residues. V was pared by 1 base and J by 7 bases, with 14 bases between. Germline V CDR1 and CDR2: SGHVS, FQNEAQ. CDR3 amino acids: CASSLDGQGGQPQHF. CDR3 nucleotides: TGTGCCAGCAGCTTAGATGGGCAGGGAGGGCAGCCCCAGCATTTT.

The chain recombines TRBV2 with TRBJ1-5; D possibly corresponds to TRBD1 (5 bases). CDR1 and CDR2 from the germline V gene are SNHLY and FYNNEI. Between the trimmed V and J ends, which lost 6 bases and 1 base, there was a span of 16 bases. The CDR3 extends over 16 amino acids. The CDR3, as DNA: TGTGCCAGCAGGGGGGGGACGAGCGGGAGCAATCAGCCCCAGCATTTT. Protein product: CASRGGTSGSNQPQHF.

The chain combines TRBV4-3 with TRBJ2-7; 7 bases match TRBD2. Germline assignment: CDR1 LGHNA and CDR2 YSLEER. This CDR3 has 18 residues. V lost 0 bases, J lost 2 bases, and 13 bases stayed unmatched. The CDR3 DNA reads TGCGCCAGCAGCCAAGATACCGGAGAGGGAGGGTGGACCTACGAGCAGTACTTC. It codes for CASSQDTGEGGWTYEQYF.

The chain links TRBV11-2 to TRBJ2-7, with TRBD2 as a possible D gene (6 bases). The CDR3 has 12 residues. V was cut by 3 bases and J by 10 bases, with 13 bases left in between. In germline, CDR1 is SGHAT, CDR2 FQNNGV. CDR3 sequence: CASSFWRGFQYF. Written as DNA, the CDR3 is TGTGCCAGCAGCTTTTGGAGGGGATTCCAGTACTTC.

The chain uses TRBV18 and TRBJ2-1; TRBD1 might be the D (5 bases). V was cut by 2 bases and J by 7 bases, with 15 bases left in between. This CDR3 has 15 amino acids. The V gene's germline CDR1 is KGHSH and CDR2 LQKENI. The CDR3 nucleotides are TGTGCCAGCTCACCAAGATCAGGGCAGTGGAATGAGCAGTTCTTC. Protein product: CASSPRSGQWNEQFF.

There are a few counts of this clone. The CDR3 region has the DNA TGCGCCAGACGCAGGGGGCCCCCTTGTCAGCCCCAGCATTTT. Amino acids: CARRRGPPCQPQHF. The chain joins TRBV10-1 to TRBJ1-5, with 8 nucleotides matching TRBD1. There are 14 residues in the CDR3. Germline V CDR1 and CDR2: WNHNN, SYGVQD (reference sequence). Germline trimming cut 9 bases from V and 6 bases from J; bases unmatched to any gene: 10.

The chain uses TRBV27 and TRBJ1-6; 7 bases are shared with TRBD1. CDR1 is MNHEY and CDR2 is SMNVEV in the germline V gene (reference sequence). V shed 3 bases and J 7 bases; nucleotides not matched to a gene: 9. The CDR3 runs 16 residues. The CDR3 coding sequence is TGTGCCAGCAGTTTTTCCCCCGACAGGGAGAATTCACCCCTCCACTTT. Translating it yields CASSFSPDRENSPLHF.

V usage is TRBV7-3 and J usage is TRBJ2-2, with 7 bases aligning to TRBD1. Germline CDR1 reads SGHTA; CDR2 reads FQGTGA. There are 16 residues in the CDR3. With V trimmed by 2 bases and J by 0 bases, 3 bases remained unmatched. The CDR3 here is CASSLSGTANTGELFF. CDR3 nucleotide sequence: TGTGCCAGCAGCTTATCGGGGACAGCGAACACCGGGGAGCTGTTTTTT.

This chain links TRBV18 with TRBJ2-1; 11 bases are a match to TRBD1. The CDR3 consists of 13 residues. Germline CDR1 and CDR2: KGHSH and LQKENI. Trimming removed 6 bases from V and 6 bases from J; junction bases left unmatched: 1. CDR3 nucleotides: TGTGCCAGCTCTGGACAGGGGGCCAATGAGCAGTTCTTC. Amino acids: CASSGQGANEQFF.

As for this clone: A read error may produce the germline difference seen at one junction end. This chain connects TRBV18 to TRBJ1-1, with 9 nucleotides matching TRBD1. The CDR3 is 16 residues long. The germline V gene encodes CDR1 KGHSH and CDR2 LQKENI. The CDR3 region has the DNA TGTGCCAGCTCTCCACAGGGGGCGGCCTTGAACACTGAAGCTTTCTTT. This sequence encodes CASSPQGAALNTEAFF. Variable domain in full (rest from reference TRBV18 and TRBJ1-1): NAGVMQNPRHLVRRRGQEARLRCSPMKGHSHVYWYRQLPEEGLKFMVYLQKENIIDESGMPKERFSAEFPKEGPSILRIQQVVRGDSAAYFCASSPQGAALNTEAFFGQGTRLTVV.

The CDR3 loop is CASSSRLAGGQNEQFF. The DNA for the CDR3 is TGTGCCAGCAGCTCCCGACTAGCGGGGGGCCAGAATGAGCAGTTCTTC. The chain uses TRBV11-3 and TRBJ2-1, with TRBD2 identical over 13 bases. The CDR3 contains 16 residues. Germline V CDR1 and CDR2: SGHNT, YENEEA. The V gene end was trimmed by 4 bases and the J gene end by 7 bases; junction bases not matched to a gene: 7.